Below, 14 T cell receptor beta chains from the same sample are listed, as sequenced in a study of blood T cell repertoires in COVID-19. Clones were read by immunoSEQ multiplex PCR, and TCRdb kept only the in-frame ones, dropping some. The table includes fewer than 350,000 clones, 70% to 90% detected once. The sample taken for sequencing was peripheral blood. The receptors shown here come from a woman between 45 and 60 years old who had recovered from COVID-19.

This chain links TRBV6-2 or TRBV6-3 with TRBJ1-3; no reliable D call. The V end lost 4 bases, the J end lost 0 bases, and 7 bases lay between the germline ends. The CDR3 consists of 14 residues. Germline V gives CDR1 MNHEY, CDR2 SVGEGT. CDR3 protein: CASSSPGSGNTIYF. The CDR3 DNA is TGTGCCAGCAGTTCGCCGGGCTCTGGAAACACCATATATTTT.

CDR3 in amino acids: CASNGQAVLNSPLHF. For the CDR3, the DNA is TGTGCCAGCAACGGACAGGCGGTACTTAATTCACCCCTCCACTTT. The rearrangement links TRBV7-2 to TRBJ1-6; 7 nucleotides align to TRBD1. Germline V gives CDR1 SGHTA, CDR2 FQGNSA. The CDR3 contains 15 residues. Germline trimming cut 7 bases from V and 6 bases from J; bases unmatched to any gene: 9. Variable domain in full (rest from reference TRBV7-2 and TRBJ1-6): GAGVSQSPSNKVTEKGKDVELRCDPISGHTALYWYRQSLGQGLEFLIYFQGNSAPDKSGLPSDRFSAERTGGSVSTLTIQRTQQEDSAVYLCASNGQAVLNSPLHFGNGTRLTVT.

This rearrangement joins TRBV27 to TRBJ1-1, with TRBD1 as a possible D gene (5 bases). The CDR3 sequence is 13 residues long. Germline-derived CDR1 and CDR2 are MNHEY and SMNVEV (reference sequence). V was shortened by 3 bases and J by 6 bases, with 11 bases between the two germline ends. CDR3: CASSFGGIAEAFF. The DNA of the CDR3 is TGTGCCAGCAGTTTCGGGGGTATTGCTGAAGCTTTCTTT.

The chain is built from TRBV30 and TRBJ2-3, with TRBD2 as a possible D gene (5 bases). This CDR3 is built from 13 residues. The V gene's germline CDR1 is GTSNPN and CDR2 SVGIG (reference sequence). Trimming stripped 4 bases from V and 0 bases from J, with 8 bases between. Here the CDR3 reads CAWIRTSTDTQYF. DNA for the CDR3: TGTGCCTGGATTAGGACTAGCACAGATACGCAGTATTTT.

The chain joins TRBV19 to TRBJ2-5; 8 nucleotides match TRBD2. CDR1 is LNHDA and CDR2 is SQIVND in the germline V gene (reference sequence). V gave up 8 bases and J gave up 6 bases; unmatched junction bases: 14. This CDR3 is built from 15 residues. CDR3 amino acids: CASALESGSRKTQYF. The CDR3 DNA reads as TGTGCCAGTGCCCTGGAGAGCGGGAGTAGGAAGACCCAGTACTTC.

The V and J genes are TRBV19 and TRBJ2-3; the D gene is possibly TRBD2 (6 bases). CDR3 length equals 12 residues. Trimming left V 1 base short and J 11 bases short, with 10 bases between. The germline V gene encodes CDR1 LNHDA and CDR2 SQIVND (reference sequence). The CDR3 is CASSIGRGGQYF. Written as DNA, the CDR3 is TGTGCCAGTAGTATAGGGAGGGGAGGGCAGTATTTT.

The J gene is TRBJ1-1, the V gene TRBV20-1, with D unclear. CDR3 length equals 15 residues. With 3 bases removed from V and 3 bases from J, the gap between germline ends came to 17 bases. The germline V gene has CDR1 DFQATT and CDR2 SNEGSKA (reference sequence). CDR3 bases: TGCAGTGCTAGTGGCCTCCCGGGAGATGACACTGAAGCTTTCTTT. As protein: CSASGLPGDDTEAFF.

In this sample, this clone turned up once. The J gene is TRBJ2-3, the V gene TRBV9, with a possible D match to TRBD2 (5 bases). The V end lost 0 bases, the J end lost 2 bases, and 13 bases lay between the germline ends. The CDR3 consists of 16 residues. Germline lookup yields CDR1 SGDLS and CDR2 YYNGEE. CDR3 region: CASSVGLLAVTDTQYF. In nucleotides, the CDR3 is TGTGCCAGCAGCGTAGGACTCCTAGCAGTCACAGATACGCAGTATTTT.

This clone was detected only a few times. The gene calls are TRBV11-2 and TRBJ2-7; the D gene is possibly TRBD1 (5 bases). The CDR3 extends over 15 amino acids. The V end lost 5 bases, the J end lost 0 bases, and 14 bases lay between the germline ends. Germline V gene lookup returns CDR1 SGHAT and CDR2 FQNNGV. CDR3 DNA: TGTGCCAGCAGCCGAGACAGTGTCTCCTCCTACGAGCAGTACTTC. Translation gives CASSRDSVSSYEQYF. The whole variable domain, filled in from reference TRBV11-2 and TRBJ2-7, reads EAGVAQSPRYKIIEKRQSVAFWCNPISGHATLYWYQQILGQGPKLLIQFQNNGVVDDSQLPKDRFSAERLKGVDSTLKIQPAKLEDSAVYLCASSRDSVSSYEQYFGPGTRLTVT.

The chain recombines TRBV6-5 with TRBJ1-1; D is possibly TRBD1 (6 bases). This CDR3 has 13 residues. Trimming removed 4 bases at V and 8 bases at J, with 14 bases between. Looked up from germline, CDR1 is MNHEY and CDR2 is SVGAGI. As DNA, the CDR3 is TGTGCCAGCAGTTGGACAGAGGGGGAGGAAGCTTTCTTT. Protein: CASSWTEGEEAFF.

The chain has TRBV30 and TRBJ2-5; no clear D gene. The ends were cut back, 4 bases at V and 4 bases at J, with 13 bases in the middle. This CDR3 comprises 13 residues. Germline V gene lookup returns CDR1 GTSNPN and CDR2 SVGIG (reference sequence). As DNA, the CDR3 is TGTGCCTGGAACTTAGCTGTCGGAGAGACCCAGTACTTC. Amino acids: CAWNLAVGETQYF.

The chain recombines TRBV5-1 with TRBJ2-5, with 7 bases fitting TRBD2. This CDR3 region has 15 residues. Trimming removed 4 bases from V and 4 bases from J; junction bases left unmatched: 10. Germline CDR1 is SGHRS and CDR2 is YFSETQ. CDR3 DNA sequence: TGCGCCAGCAGCGCCGGGACTAAGGCCCCAGAGACCCAGTACTTC. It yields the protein CASSAGTKAPETQYF. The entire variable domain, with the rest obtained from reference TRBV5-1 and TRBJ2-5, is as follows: KAGVTQTPRYLIKTRGQQVTLSCSPISGHRSVSWYQQTPGQGLQFLFEYFSETQRNKGNFPGRFSGRQFSNSRSEMNVSTLELGDSALYLCASSAGTKAPETQYFGPGTRLLVL.

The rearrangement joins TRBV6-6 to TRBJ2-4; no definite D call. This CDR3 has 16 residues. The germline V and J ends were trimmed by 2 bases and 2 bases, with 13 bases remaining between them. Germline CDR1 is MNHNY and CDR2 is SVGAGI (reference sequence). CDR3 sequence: CASSYPHLVSKNIQYF. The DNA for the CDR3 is TGTGCCAGCAGTTACCCCCATTTAGTATCCAAAAACATTCAGTACTTC.

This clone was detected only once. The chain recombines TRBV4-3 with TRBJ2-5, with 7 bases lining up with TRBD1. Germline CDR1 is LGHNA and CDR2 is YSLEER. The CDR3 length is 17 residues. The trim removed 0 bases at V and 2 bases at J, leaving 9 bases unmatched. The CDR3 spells CASSQEWQGVLQETQYF. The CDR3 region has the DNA TGCGCCAGCAGCCAAGAGTGGCAGGGGGTGCTTCAAGAGACCCAGTACTTC.